A selection of T cell receptor beta chains follows, all from one sample in a study of T cells after yellow fever vaccination. From the 5' RACE reads, TCRdb called clonotypes with MiXCR, one entry per CDR3 protein. The table has 200,000 or so distinct CDR3 sequences, 5.5% to 8.5% seen once; the top ten hold approximately 1.1%. The specimen was CD4+ T cells sorted from PBMCs, collected on the day of the yellow fever booster vaccination. These receptors originate from a man aged 25-45 years who received the YFV17D yellow fever vaccine. The CDR3 runs from the conserved cysteine through the conserved F or W. D genes are given only for firm matches. Clone size is not always given. Where it is, it says once, few, many or a class for expanded clones.

V gene: TRBV3-1; clone size: .; D gene: .; J gene: TRBJ2-7; CDR3 protein: CASSPGDPYEQYF; CDR3 DNA: TGTGCCAGCAGCCCTGGCGACCCCTACGAGCAGTACTTC
V gene: TRBV13; clone size: .; D gene: TRBD1; J gene: TRBJ2-5; CDR3 protein: CASSRGQGESQYF; CDR3 DNA: TGTGCCAGCAGTAGAGGACAGGGGGAGTCCCAGTACTTC
V gene: TRBV20-1; clone size: .; D gene: TRBD2; J gene: TRBJ2-1; CDR3 protein: CSAEGLAGLNEQFF; CDR3 DNA: TGCAGTGCCGAAGGACTAGCGGGACTCAATGAGCAGTTCTTC
V gene: TRBV7-2; clone size: many; D gene: .; J gene: TRBJ2-3; CDR3 protein: CASSPQGGPMVADTQYF; CDR3 DNA: TGTGCCAGCAGCCCCCAGGGGGGACCGATGGTGGCAGATACGCAGTATTTT
V gene: TRBV24-1; clone size: many; D gene: TRBD2; J gene: TRBJ2-3; CDR3 protein: CATSGTSGKSTDTQYF; CDR3 DNA: TGTGCCACCAGTGGGACTAGCGGGAAGAGCACAGATACGCAGTATTTT
V gene: TRBV20-1; clone size: few; D gene: TRBD1; J gene: TRBJ2-5; CDR3 protein: CSADRQGAKTQYF; CDR3 DNA: TGCAGTGCTGACCGACAGGGCGCAAAGACCCAGTACTTC
V gene: TRBV18; clone size: .; D gene: .; J gene: TRBJ2-1; CDR3 protein: CASSLGESSDNEQFF; CDR3 DNA: TGTGCCAGCTCACTCGGGGAGAGCTCCGACAATGAGCAGTTCTTC
V gene: TRBV6-5; clone size: few; D gene: TRBD1; J gene: TRBJ1-3; CDR3 protein: CASSYSLQGAGNTIYF; CDR3 DNA: TGTGCCAGCAGTTACTCGTTACAGGGGGCTGGAAACACCATATATTTT
V gene: TRBV11-2; clone size: few; D gene: .; J gene: TRBJ2-7; CDR3 protein: CASSLRWGIRNLNYEQYF; CDR3 DNA: TGTGCCAGCAGCTTAAGGTGGGGCATCCGGAATCTTAACTACGAGCAGTACTTC
V gene: TRBV9; clone size: .; D gene: TRBD2; J gene: TRBJ2-1; CDR3 protein: CASRGGENSYNEQFF; CDR3 DNA: TGTGCCAGCCGGGGGGGGGAGAACTCCTACAATGAGCAGTTCTTC
V gene: TRBV7-2; clone size: .; D gene: TRBD2; J gene: TRBJ2-7; CDR3 protein: CASSTPSGSSYEQYF; CDR3 DNA: TGTGCCAGCAGCACCCCTAGCGGGAGCTCCTACGAGCAGTACTTC
V gene: TRBV5-1; clone size: many; D gene: .; J gene: TRBJ2-1; CDR3 protein: CASKREASYNEQFF; CDR3 DNA: TGCGCCAGCAAGAGGGAAGCTTCCTACAATGAGCAGTTCTTC
V gene: TRBV5-1; clone size: few; D gene: TRBD2; J gene: TRBJ2-1; CDR3 protein: CASSPSSGDTMSPFF; CDR3 DNA: TGCGCCAGCAGTCCTTCCAGCGGGGATACAATGAGCCCGTTCTTC
V gene: TRBV7-8; clone size: few; D gene: TRBD1; J gene: TRBJ1-2; CDR3 protein: CASSLEETGQGSYGYTF; CDR3 DNA: TGTGCCAGCAGCTTAGAGGAAACGGGACAGGGCTCTTATGGCTACACCTTC
V gene: TRBV5-1; clone size: .; D gene: TRBD2; J gene: TRBJ2-1; CDR3 protein: CASSLGLAGAGRNNEQFF; CDR3 DNA: TGCGCCAGCAGCTTGGGCCTAGCGGGGGCTGGGAGGAACAATGAGCAGTTCTTC
V gene: TRBV30; clone size: .; D gene: .; J gene: TRBJ2-3; CDR3 protein: CAWSGIDGEDTQYF; CDR3 DNA: TGTGCCTGGAGTGGAATTGATGGAGAGGATACGCAGTATTTT